This T cell receptor beta chain emerged from a study of T cell responses to AZD1222 COVID-19 vaccine. Notes on the study in general: Donors in the cohort were predominantly white British and more often female, and clonal diversity was possibly underestimated.

TCRdb's copy holds only in-frame clones and misses some; the assay was immunoSEQ multiplex PCR. The sample consists of 100,000 to 150,000 clones, more than 90% of them appearing once. Notes on this clone: Its specificity is unknown.

The ends were cut back, 2 bases at V and 5 bases at J, with 3 bases in the middle. CDR3 length equals 12 residues. CDR1 SGHNT and CDR2 YENEEA come from the germline V gene. This receptor was taken from an adult who received the AZD1222 COVID-19 vaccine. This specimen consisted of peripheral blood, obtained 28 days after the second AZD1222 dose. V is TRBV11-3 and J is TRBJ2-2, with D unclear. The CDR3 spells CASSLLTGELFF. CDR3 DNA sequence: TGTGCCAGCAGCTTACTGACCGGGGAGCTGTTTTTT. The full variable domain, with the rest looked up from reference TRBV11-3 and TRBJ2-2, is EAGVVQSPRYKIIEKKQPVAFWCNPISGHNTLYWYLQNLGQGPELLIRYENEEAVDDSQLPKDRFSAERLKGVDSTLKIQPAELGDSAVYLCASSLLTGELFFGEGSRLTVL.